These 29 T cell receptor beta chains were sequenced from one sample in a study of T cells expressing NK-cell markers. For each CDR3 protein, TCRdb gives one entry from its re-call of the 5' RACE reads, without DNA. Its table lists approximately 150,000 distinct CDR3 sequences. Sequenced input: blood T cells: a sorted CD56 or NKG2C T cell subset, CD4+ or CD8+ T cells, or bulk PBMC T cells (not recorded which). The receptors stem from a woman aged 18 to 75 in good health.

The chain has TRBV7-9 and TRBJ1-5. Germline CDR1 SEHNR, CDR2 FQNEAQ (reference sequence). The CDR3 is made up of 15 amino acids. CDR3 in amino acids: CASSLGTANHQPQHF.

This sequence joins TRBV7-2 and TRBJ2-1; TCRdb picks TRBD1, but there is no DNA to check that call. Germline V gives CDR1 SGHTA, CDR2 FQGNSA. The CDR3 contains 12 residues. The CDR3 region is CASRRDHDEQFF.

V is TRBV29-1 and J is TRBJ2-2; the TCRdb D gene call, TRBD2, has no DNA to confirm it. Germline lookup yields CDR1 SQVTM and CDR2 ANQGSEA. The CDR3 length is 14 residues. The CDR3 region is CSVGRASNTGELFF.

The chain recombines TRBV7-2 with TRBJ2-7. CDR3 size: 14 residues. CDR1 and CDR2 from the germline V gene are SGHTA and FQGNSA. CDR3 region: CASSTRTATYEQYF.

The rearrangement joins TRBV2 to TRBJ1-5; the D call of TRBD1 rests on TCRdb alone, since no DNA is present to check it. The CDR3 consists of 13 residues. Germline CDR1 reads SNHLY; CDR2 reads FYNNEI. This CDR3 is CASSADTNQPQHF.

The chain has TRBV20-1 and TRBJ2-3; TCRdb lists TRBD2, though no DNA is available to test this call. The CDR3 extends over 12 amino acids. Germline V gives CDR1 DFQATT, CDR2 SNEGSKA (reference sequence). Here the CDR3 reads CSAFRPVDTQYF.

CDR3 residues: CASSQSIAGGQSSYNEQFF. The V call is TRBV4-2, the J call TRBJ2-1; TCRdb's D call, TRBD2, is unchecked because there is no DNA. The CDR3 has 19 amino acids. Germline V gene sequence: CDR1 LGHNA, CDR2 YNFKEQ.

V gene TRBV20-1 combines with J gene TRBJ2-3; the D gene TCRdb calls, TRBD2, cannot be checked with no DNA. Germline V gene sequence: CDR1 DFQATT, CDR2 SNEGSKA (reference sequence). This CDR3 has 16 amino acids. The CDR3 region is CSATSPGGALLDTQYF.

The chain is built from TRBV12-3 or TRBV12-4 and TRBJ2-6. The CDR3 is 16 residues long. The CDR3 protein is CASSLSPFSGANVLTF.

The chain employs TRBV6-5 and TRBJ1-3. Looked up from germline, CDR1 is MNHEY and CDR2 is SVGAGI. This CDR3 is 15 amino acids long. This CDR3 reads CASSYSSYSGNTIYF.

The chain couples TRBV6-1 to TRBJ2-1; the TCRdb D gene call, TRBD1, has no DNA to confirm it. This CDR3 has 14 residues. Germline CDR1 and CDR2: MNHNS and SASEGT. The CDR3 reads CASSEADRYNEQFF.

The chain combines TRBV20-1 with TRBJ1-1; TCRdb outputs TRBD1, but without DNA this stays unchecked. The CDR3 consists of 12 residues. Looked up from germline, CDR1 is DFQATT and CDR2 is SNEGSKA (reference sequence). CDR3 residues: CSPGDMNTEAFF.

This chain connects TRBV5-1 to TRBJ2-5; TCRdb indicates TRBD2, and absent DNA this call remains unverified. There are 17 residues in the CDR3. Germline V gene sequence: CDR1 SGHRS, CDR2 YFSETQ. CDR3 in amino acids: CASSFQYRTSSEETQYF.

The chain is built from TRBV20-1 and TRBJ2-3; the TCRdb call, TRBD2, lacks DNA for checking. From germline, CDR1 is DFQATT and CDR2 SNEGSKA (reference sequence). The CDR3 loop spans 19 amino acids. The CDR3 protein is CSARDLVETSGPSTDTQYF.

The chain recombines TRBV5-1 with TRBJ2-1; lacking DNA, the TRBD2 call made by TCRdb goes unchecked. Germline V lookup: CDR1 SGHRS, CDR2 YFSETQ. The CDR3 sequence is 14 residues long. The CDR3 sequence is CASSLFGGEVEQFF.

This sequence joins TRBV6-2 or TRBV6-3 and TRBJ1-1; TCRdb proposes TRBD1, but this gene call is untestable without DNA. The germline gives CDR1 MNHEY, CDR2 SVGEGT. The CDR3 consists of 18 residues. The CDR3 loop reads CASSRYPGTGGSGTEAFF.

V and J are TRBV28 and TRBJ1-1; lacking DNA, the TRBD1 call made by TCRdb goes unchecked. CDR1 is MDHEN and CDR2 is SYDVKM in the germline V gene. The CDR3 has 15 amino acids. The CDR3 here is CASRRLDSKNTEAFF.

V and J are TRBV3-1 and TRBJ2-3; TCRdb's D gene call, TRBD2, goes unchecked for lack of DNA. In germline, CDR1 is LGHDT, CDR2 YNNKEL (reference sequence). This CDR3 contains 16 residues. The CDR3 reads CASSLWAEGGTDTQYF.

CDR3 residues: CASSLGRVRQETQYF. The chain uses TRBV5-8 and TRBJ2-5; lacking DNA, the TRBD2 call made by TCRdb goes unchecked. The CDR3 totals 15 residues. In germline, CDR1 is SGHTS, CDR2 YDEGEE.

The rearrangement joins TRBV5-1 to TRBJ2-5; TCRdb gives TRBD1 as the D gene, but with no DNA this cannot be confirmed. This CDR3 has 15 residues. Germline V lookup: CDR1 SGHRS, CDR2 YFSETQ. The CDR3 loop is CASSLGRAVQETQYF.

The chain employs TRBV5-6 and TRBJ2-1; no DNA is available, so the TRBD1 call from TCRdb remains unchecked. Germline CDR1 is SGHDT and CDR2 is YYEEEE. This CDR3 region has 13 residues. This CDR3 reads CASRVGQGPEQFF.

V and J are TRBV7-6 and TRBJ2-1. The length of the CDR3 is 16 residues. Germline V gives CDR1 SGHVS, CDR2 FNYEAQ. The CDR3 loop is CASSLAGPNSYNEQFF.

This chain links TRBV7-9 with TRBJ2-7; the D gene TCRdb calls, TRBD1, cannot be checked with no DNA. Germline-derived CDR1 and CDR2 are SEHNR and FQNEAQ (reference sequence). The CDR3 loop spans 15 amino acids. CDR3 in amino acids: CASSTGSGQLMEQYF.

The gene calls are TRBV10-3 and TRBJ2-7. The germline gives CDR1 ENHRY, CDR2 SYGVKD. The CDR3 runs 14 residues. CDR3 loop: CAIRQDPSRYEQYF.

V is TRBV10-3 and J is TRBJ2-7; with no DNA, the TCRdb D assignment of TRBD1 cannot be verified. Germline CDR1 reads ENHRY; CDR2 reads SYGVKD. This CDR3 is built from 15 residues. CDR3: CAISETLGGAYEQYF.

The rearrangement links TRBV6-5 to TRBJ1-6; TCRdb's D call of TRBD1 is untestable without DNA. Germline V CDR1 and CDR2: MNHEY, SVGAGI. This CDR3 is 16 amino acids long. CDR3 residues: CASSLPEGVGNSPLHF.

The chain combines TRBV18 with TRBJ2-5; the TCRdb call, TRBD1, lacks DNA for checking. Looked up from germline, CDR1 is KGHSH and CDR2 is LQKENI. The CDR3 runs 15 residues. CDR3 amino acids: CASSSQTGRQETQYF.

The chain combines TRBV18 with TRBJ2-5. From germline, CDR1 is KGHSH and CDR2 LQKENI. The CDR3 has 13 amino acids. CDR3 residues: CASSPSASETQYF.

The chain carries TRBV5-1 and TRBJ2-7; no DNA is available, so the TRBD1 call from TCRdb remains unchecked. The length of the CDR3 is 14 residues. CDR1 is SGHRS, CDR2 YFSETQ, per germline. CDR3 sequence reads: CASSLVVGQGLQYF.